This TCR beta chain was profiled in a study of blood T cell repertoires in COVID-19. The CDR3 runs to 12 residues. Deletions cut 8 bases from V and 3 bases from J, with 9 bases between. CDR1 is SNHLY, CDR2 FYNNEI, per germline. The table came from immunoSEQ multiplex PCR; TCRdb's copy has only in-frame clones and leaves some out. The profile covers approximately 440,000 clones, with about 90% appearing a single time and more than 0.55% taken by the ten largest. This clonotype was sampled from a man younger than 35 who had recovered from COVID-19. Sequenced material: PBMCs or T cells enriched from blood (not recorded which). This chain joins TRBV2 and TRBJ2-3, with D unclear. In DNA form, the CDR3 reads TGTGCCAGCGAGGATGGGACAGATACGCAGTATTTT. It specifies CASEDGTDTQYF.